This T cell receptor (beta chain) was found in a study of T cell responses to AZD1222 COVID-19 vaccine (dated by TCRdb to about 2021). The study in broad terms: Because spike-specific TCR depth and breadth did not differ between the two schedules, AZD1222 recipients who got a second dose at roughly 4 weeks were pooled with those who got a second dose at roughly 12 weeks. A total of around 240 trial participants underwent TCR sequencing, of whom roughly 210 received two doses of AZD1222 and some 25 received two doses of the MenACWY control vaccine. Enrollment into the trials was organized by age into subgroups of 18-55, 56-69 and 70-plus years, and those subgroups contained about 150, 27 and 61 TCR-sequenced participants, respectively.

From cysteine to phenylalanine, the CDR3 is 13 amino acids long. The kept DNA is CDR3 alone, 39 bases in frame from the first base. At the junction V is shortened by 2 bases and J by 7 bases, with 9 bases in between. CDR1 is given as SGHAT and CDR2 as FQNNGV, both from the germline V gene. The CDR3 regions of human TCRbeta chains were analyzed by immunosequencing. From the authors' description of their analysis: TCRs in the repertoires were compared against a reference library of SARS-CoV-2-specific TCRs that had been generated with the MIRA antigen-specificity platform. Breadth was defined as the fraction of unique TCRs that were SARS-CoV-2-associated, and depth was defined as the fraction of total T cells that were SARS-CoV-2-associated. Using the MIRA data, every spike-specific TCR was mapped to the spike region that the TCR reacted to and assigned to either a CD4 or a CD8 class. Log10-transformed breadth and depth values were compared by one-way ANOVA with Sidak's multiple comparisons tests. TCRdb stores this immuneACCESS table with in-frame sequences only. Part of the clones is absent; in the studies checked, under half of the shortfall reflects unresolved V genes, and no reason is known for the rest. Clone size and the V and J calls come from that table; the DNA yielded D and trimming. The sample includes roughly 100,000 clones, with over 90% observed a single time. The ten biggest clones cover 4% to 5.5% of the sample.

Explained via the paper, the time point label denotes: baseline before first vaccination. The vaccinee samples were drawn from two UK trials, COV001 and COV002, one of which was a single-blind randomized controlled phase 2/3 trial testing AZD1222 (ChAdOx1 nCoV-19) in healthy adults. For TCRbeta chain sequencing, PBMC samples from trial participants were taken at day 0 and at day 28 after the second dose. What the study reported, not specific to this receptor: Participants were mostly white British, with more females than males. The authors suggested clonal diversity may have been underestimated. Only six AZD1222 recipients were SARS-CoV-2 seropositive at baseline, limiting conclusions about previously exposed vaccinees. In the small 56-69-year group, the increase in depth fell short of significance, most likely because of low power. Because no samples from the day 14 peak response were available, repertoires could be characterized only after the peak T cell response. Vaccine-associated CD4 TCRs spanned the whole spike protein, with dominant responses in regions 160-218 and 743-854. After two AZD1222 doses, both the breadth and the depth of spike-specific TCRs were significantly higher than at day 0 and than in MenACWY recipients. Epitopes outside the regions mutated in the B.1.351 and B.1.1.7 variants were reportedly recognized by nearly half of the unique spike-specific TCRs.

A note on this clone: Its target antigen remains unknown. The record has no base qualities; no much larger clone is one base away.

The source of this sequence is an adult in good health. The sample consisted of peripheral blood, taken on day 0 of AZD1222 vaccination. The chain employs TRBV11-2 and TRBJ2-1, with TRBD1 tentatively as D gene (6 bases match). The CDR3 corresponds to CASSLHRANEQFF. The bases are TGTGCCAGCAGCTTACACAGGGCAAATGAGCAGTTCTTC.